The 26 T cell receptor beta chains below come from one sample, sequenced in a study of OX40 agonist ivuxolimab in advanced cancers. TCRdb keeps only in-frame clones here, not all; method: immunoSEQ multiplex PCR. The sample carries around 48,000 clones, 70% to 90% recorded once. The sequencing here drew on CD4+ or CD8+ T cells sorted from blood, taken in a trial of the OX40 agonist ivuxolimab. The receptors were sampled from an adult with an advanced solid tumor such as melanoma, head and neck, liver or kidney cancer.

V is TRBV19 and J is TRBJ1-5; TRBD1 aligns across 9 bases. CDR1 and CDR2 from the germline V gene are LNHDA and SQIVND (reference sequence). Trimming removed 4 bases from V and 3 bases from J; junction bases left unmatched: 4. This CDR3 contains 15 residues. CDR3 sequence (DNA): TGTGCCAGTAGTACAACAGGGGGCGCCAATCAGCCCCAGCATTTT. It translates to CASSTTGGANQPQHF.

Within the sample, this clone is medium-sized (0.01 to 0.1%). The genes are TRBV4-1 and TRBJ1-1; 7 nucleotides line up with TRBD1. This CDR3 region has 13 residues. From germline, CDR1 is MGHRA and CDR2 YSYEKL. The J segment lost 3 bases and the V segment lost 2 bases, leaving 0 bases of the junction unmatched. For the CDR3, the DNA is TGCGCCAGCAGCCAACAGGGGGACACTGAAGCTTTCTTT. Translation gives CASSQQGDTEAFF.

CDR3 in DNA: TGTGCCAGCACCGTTCTCGGCCAAGAGACCCAGTACTTC. The encoded protein is CASTVLGQETQYF. V gene TRBV7-9 combines with J gene TRBJ2-5; the D is unclear. The germline CDR1 and CDR2 sequences are SEHNR and FQNEAQ (reference sequence). This CDR3 spans 13 amino acids. The V end was cut by 7 bases, the J end by 1 base, with 10 bases between.

The DNA of the CDR3 is TGTGCCAGCAGCGTAGGGGCGCAGGGCACTGAAGCTTTCTTT. Translation gives CASSVGAQGTEAFF. The chain couples TRBV9 to TRBJ1-1, with D tentatively TRBD1 (5 bases). V was shortened by 0 bases and J by 4 bases, with 10 bases between the two germline ends. CDR1 SGDLS and CDR2 YYNGEE come from the germline V gene. This CDR3 comprises 14 residues.

The CDR3 nucleotides read TGTGCCAGCACCCCTGAGTTAGCGGGAGGGCCGACCGGGGAGCTGTTTTTT. Its translation: CASTPELAGGPTGELFF. The chain couples TRBV27 to TRBJ2-2, with 11 bases matching TRBD2. The V gene end was trimmed by 7 bases and the J gene end by 5 bases; junction bases not matched to a gene: 12. Per germline, CDR1 MNHEY and CDR2 SMNVEV (reference sequence). The CDR3 extends over 17 amino acids.

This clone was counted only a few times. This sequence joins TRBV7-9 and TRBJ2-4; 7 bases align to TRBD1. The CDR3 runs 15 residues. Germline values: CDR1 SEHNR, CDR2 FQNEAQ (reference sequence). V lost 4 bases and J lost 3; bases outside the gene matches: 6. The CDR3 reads CASSSNRDSKNIQYF. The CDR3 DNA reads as TGTGCCAGCAGCTCCAACCGGGACAGCAAAAACATTCAGTACTTC.

CDR3 in DNA: TGTGCCAGTAGTATTTCGGACAGCAATCAGCCCCAGCATTTT. Protein product: CASSISDSNQPQHF. The chain is built from TRBV19 and TRBJ1-5; no clear D gene. V was cut by 3 bases and J by 1 base, with 7 bases left in between. Germline V CDR1 and CDR2: LNHDA, SQIVND (reference sequence). This CDR3 is 14 amino acids long.

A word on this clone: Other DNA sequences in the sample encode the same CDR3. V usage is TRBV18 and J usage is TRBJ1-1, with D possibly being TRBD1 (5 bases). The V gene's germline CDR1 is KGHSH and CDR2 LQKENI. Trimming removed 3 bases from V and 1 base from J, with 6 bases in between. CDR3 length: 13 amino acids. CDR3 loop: CASSPQGNTEAFF. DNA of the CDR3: TGTGCCAGCTCACCCCAGGGGAACACTGAAGCTTTCTTT.

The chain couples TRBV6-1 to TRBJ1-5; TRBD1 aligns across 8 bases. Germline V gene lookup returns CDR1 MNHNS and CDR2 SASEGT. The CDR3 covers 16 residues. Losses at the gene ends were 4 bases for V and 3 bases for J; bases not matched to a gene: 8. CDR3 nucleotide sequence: TGTGCCAGCAGTGCCGCAGGACAGGGACCCAATCAGCCCCAGCATTTT. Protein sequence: CASSAAGQGPNQPQHF.

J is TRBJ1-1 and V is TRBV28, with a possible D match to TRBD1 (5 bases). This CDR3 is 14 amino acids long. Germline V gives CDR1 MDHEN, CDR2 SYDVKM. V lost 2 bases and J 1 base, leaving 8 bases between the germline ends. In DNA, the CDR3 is TGTGCCAGCAGTTTAGGGGGGAAGAACACTGAAGCTTTCTTT. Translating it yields CASSLGGKNTEAFF.

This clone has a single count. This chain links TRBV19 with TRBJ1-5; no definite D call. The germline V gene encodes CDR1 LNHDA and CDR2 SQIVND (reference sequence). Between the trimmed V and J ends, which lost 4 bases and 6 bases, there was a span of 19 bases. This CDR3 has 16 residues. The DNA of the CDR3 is TGTGCCAGTAGTAGCCCCCGTACGTCGAATATTCAGCCCCAGCATTTT. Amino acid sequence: CASSSPRTSNIQPQHF. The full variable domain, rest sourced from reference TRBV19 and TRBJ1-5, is DGGITQSPKYLFRKEGQNVTLSCEQNLNHDAMYWYRQDPGQGLRLIYYSQIVNDFQKGDIAEGYSVSREKKESFPLTVTSAQKNPTAFYLCASSSPRTSNIQPQHFGDGTRLSIL.

The CDR3 loop reads CAISEGTRNQPQHF. The CDR3 region has the DNA TGTGCCATCAGTGAGGGGACCCGAAATCAGCCCCAGCATTTT. V and J are TRBV10-3 and TRBJ1-5; maybe TRBD1 (5 bases). The CDR3 covers 14 residues. Germline CDR1 is ENHRY and CDR2 is SYGVKD. V shed 2 bases and J shed 4 bases, with 9 bases lying between them.

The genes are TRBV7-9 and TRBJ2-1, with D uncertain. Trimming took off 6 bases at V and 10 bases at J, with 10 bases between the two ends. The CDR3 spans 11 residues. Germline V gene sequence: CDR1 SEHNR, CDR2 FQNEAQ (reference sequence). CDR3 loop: CASSPLMEQFF. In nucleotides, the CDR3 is TGTGCCAGCAGTCCTCTGATGGAGCAGTTCTTC.

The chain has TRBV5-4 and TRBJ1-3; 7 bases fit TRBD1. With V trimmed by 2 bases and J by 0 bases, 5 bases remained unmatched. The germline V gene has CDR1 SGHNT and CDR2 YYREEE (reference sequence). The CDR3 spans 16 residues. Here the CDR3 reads CASSFGGTVSGNTIYF. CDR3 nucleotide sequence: TGTGCCAGCAGCTTTGGAGGGACAGTCTCTGGAAACACCATATATTTT.

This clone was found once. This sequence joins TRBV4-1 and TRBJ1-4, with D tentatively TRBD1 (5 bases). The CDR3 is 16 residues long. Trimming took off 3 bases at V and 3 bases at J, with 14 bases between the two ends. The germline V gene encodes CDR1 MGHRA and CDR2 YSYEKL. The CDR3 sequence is CASSHQPGVANEKLFF. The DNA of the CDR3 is TGCGCCAGCAGCCACCAACCGGGGGTGGCTAATGAAAAACTGTTTTTT.

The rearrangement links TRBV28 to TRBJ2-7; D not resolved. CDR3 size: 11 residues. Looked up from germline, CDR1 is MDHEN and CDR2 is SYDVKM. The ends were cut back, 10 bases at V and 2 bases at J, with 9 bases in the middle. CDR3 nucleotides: TGTGCCACGCAGATAACCTACGAGCAGTACTTC. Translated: CATQITYEQYF. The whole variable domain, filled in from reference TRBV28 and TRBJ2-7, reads DVKVTQSSRYLVKRTGEKVFLECVQDMDHENMFWYRQDPGLGLRLIYFSYDVKMKEKGDIPEGYSVSREKKERFSLILESASTNQTSMYLCATQITYEQYFGPGTRLTVT.

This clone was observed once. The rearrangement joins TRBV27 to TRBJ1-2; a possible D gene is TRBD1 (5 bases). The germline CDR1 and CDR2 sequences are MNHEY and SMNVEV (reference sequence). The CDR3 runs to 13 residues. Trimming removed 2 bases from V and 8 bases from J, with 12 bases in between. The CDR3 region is CASSLRDGGGYTF. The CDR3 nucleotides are TGTGCCAGCAGTTTACGGGACGGTGGCGGCTACACCTTC.

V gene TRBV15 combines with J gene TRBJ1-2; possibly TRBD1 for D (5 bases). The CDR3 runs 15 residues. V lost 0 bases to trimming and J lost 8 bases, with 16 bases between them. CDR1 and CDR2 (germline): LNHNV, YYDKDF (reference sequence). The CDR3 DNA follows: TGTGCCACCAGCAGAGACCTTAGGAAGGGGAAGGGCTACACCTTC. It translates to CATSRDLRKGKGYTF.

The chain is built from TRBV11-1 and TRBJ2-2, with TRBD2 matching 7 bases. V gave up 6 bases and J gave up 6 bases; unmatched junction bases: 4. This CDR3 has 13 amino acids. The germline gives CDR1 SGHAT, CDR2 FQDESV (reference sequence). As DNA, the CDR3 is TGTGCCAGCAGTTCGGGAGGTTCCGGGGAGCTGTTTTTT. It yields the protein CASSSGGSGELFF.

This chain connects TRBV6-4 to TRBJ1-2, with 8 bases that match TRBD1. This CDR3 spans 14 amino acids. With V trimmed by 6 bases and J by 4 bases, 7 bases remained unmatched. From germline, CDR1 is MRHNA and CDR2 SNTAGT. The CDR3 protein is CASRPGGFGYGYTF. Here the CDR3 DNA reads TGTGCCAGCAGACCAGGGGGCTTCGGCTATGGCTACACCTTC.

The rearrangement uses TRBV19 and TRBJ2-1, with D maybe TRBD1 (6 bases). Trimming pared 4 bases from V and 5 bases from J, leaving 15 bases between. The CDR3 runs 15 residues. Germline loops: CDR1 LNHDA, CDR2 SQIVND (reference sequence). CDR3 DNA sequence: TGTGCCAGTAGTACGATTCTACAGGGAGACAATGAGCAGTTCTTC. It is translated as CASSTILQGDNEQFF. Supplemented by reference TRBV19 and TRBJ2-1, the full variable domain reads DGGITQSPKYLFRKEGQNVTLSCEQNLNHDAMYWYRQDPGQGLRLIYYSQIVNDFQKGDIAEGYSVSREKKESFPLTVTSAQKNPTAFYLCASSTILQGDNEQFFGPGTRLTVL.

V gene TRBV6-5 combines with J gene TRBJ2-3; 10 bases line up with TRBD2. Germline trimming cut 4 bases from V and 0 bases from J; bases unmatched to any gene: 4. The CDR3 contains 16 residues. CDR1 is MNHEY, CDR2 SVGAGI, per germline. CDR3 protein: CASSSPSGGSTDTQYF. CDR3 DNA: TGTGCCAGCAGTTCCCCTAGCGGGGGTAGCACAGATACGCAGTATTTT.

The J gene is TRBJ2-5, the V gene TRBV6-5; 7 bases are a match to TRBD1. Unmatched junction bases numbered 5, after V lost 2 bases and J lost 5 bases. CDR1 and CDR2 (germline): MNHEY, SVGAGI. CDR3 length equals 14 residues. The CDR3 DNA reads TGTGCCAGCAGTTACCGACAGGGTGTGGAGACCCAGTACTTC. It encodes CASSYRQGVETQYF.

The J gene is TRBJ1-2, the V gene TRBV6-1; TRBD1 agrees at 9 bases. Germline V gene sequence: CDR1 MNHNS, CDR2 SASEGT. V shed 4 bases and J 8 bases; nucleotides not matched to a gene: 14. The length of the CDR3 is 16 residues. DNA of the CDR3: TGTGCCAGCAGTGTACGCCGGGACAGGGCCCTAGGAGGCTACACCTTC. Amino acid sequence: CASSVRRDRALGGYTF.

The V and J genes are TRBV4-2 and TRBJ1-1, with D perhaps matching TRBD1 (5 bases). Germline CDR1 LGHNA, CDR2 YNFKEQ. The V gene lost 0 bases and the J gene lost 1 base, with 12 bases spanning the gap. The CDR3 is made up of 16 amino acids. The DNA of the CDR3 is TGTGCCAGCAGCCAAGAAGGTTTGCAGGGGAACACTGAAGCTTTCTTT. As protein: CASSQEGLQGNTEAFF.

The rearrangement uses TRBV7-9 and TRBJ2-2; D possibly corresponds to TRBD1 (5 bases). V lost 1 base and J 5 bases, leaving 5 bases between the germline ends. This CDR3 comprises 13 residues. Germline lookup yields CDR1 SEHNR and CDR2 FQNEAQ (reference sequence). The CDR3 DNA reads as TGTGCCAGCAGCTTAGAGGGGACCGGGGAGCTGTTTTTT. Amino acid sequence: CASSLEGTGELFF.